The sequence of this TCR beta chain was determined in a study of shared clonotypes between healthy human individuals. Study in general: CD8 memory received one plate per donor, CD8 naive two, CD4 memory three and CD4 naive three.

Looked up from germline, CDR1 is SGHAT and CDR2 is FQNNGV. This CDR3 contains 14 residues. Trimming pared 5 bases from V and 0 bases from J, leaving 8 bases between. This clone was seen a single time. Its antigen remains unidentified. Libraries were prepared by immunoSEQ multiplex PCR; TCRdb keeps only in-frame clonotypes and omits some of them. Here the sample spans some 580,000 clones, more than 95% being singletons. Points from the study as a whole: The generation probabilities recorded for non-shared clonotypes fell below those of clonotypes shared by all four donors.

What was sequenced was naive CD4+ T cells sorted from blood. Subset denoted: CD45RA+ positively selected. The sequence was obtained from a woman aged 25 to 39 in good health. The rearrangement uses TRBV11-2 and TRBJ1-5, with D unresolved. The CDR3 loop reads CASSQGDSNQPQHF. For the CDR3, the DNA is TGTGCCAGCAGCCAAGGAGATAGCAATCAGCCCCAGCATTTT. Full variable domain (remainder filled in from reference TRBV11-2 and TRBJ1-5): EAGVAQSPRYKIIEKRQSVAFWCNPISGHATLYWYQQILGQGPKLLIQFQNNGVVDDSQLPKDRFSAERLKGVDSTLKIQPAKLEDSAVYLCASSQGDSNQPQHFGDGTRLSIL.